This T cell receptor (beta chain) was captured in a study of identifying expanded T cells in peripheral blood. CDR3 length equals 15 residues. CDR1 and CDR2 (germline): SGHRS, YFSETQ. With 1 base clipped from V and 6 bases from J, the junction kept 5 bases outside the gene matches. Profiling relied on immunoSEQ multiplex PCR, and the TCRdb table lists in-frame clones only, not all of them. The sample includes around 82,000 clones, 84% of them seen just once. This chain links TRBV5-1 with TRBJ2-1; 9 bases fit TRBD2. The receptor comes from a person aged 18 to 75 in good health. Sequencing was done on a sample of blood. The chain's CDR3 is CASSLRAGGTNEQFF. DNA for the CDR3: TGCGCCAGCAGCTTGAGGGCGGGAGGGACCAATGAGCAGTTCTTC.